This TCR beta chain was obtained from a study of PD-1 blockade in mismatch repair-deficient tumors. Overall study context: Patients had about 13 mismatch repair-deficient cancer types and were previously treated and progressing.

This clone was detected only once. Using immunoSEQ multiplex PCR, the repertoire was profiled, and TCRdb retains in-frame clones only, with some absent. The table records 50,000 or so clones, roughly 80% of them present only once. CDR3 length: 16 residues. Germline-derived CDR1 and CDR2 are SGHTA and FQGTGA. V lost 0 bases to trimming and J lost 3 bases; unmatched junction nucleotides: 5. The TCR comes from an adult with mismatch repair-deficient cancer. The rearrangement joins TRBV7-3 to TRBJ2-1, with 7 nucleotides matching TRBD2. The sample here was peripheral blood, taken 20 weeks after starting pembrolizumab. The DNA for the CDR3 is TGTGCCAGCAGCTTAACGGGAGGGAGTCTCTACAATGAGCAGTTCTTC. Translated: CASSLTGGSLYNEQFF.